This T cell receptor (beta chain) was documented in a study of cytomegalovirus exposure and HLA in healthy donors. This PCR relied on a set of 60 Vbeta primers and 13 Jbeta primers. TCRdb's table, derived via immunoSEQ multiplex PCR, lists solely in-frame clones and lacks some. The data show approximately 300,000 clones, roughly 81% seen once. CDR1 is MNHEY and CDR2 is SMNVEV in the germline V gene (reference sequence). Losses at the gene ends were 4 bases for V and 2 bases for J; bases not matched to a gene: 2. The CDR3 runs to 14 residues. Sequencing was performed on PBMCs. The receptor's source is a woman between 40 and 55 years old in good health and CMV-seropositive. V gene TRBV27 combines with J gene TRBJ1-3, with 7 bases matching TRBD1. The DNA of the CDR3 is TGTGCCAGCAGTTCGACAGGGACTGGAAACACCATATATTTT. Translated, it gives CASSSTGTGNTIYF.